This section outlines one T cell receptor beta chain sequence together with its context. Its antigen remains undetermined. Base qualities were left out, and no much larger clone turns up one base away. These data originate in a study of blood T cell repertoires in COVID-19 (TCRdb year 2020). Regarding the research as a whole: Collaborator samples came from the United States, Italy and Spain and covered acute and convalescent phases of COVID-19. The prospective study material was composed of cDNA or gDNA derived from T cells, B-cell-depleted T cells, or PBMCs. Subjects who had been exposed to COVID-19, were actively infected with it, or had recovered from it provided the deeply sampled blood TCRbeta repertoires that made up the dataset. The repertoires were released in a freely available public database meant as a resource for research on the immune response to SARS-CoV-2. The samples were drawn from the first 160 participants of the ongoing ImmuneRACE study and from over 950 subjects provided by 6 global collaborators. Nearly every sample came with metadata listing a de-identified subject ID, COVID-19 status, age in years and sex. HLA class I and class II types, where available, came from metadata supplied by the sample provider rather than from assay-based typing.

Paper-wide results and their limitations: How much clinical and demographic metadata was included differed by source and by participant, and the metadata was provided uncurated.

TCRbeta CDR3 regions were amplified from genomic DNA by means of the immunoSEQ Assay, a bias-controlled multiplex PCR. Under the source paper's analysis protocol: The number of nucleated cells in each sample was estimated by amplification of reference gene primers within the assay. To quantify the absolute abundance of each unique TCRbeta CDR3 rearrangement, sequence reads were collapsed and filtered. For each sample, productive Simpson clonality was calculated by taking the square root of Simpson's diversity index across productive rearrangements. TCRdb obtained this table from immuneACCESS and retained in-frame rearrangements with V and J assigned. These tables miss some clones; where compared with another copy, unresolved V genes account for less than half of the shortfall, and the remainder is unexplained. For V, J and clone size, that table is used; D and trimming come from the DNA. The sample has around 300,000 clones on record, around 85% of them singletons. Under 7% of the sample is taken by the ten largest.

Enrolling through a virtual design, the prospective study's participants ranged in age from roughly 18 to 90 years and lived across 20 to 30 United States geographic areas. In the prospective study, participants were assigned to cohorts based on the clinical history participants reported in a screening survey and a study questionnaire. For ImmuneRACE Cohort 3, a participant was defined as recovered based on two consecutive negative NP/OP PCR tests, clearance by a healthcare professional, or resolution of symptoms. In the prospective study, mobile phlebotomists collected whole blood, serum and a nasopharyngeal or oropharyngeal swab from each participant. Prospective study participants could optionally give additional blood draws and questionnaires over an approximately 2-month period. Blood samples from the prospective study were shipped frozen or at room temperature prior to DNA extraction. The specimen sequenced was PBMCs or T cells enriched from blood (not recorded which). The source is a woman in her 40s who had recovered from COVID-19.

For the CDR3, the sequence is CASTTREAGRGNEQFF. The nucleotide sequence reads as follows: TGTGCCAGTACCACAAGAGAAGCGGGAAGGGGCAATGAGCAGTTCTTC. The chain links TRBV19 with TRBJ2-1, with TRBD2 identical over 7 junction bases. Taken from the germline V gene (reference sequence), the CDR1 and CDR2 loops are LNHDA and SQIVND. V ends up 7 bases short and J 6 bases short, with an unmatched junction base count of 15. The CDR3 measures 16 amino acids from cysteine to phenylalanine. Only the CDR3 part of the read is kept: 48 bases, read in frame from the first base.